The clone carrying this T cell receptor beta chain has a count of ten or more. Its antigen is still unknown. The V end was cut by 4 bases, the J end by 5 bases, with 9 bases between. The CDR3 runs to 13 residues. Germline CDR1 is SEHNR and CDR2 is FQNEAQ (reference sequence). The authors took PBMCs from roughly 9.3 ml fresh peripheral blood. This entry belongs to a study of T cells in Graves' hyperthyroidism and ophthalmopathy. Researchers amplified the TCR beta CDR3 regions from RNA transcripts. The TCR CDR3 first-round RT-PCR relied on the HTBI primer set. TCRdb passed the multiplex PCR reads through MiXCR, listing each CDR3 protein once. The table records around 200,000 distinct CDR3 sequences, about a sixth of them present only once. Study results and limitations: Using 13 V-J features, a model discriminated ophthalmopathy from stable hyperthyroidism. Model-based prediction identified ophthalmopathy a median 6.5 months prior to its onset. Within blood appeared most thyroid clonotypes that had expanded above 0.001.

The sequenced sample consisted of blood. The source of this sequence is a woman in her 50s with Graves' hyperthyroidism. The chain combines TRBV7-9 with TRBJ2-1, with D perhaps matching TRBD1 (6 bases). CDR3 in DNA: TGTGCCAGCAGCTCTCGACAGGACAATGAGCAGTTCTTC. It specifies CASSSRQDNEQFF.